The source of this T cell receptor beta chain is a study of cytomegalovirus exposure and HLA in healthy donors. At the level of the study: Among the roughly 430 genotyped donors, about 81% were placed in the Caucasian-associated ancestry cluster. The study, taken as a whole, reports: According to an earlier analysis, most TCR beta V segments yielded productive rearrangements about 90% or about 30% of the time. Further analysis, carried out later, found HLA-associated TCR beta chains more clonally expanded than equally common other chains. Both high specificity and high sensitivity reportedly marked the classifier's diagnosis of cytomegalovirus status.

A note on this clone: Its antigen is still unknown.

The PCR used 60 Vbeta and 13 Jbeta primers. The data were produced by immunoSEQ multiplex PCR, yet TCRdb's version contains in-frame clones alone and is incomplete. The sample has 60,000 to 80,000 clones; just under 75% are singletons. After removal of 1 base from V and 0 bases from J, the junction contained 3 bases not matched to a gene. The CDR3 is made up of 17 amino acids. Germline loops: CDR1 SGHVS, CDR2 FNYEAQ. The chain carries TRBV7-6 and TRBJ2-1, with 10 bases aligning to TRBD2. The sample comprised PBMCs. The TCR sequence derives from a woman in her 30s in good health and CMV-seronegative. DNA for the CDR3: TGTGCCAGCAGCTTAGAGCTAGCGGGAGTCTCCTACAATGAGCAGTTCTTC. Its protein product is CASSLELAGVSYNEQFF.